These T cell receptor beta chains were read from a single sample in a study of T cells after posttransplantation cyclophosphamide. TCRdb keeps only in-frame clones here, not all; method: immunoSEQ multiplex PCR. Among about 28,000 clones listed, roughly 90% were seen once. Input material: PBMCs. Receptor source: a man aged 50 to 59. The CDR3 runs from the conserved cysteine through the conserved F or W. The order of the fields is D gene, J gene, clone size, V gene, CDR3 protein, CDR3 DNA. A D gene is named only where the DNA matches it firmly. Rows give clone size only sometimes, using once, few, many, or a class for an expanded clone.

D gene: NA; J gene: TRBJ2-2; clone size: few; V gene: TRBV30; CDR3 protein: CAWTIAGSGELFF; CDR3 DNA: TGTGCCTGGACCATTGCGGGGTCCGGGGAGCTGTTTTTT
D gene: TRBD2; J gene: TRBJ2-3; clone size: NA; V gene: TRBV5-1; CDR3 protein: CASSAGLAGDTDTQYF; CDR3 DNA: TGCGCCAGCAGCGCGGGACTAGCGGGGGACACAGATACGCAGTATTTT
D gene: TRBD1; J gene: TRBJ2-2; clone size: few; V gene: TRBV19; CDR3 protein: CASSIGTGAYTGELFF; CDR3 DNA: TGTGCCAGTAGTATTGGGACAGGGGCCTACACCGGGGAGCTGTTTTTT
D gene: TRBD1; J gene: TRBJ1-1; clone size: NA; V gene: TRBV5-1; CDR3 protein: CASSSIQGSYNTEAFF; CDR3 DNA: TGCGCCAGCAGTTCTATACAGGGGTCATACAACACTGAAGCTTTCTTT
D gene: NA; J gene: TRBJ1-6; clone size: NA; V gene: TRBV7-2; CDR3 protein: CASSLDGNSPLHF; CDR3 DNA: TGTGCCAGCAGCTTAGACGGGAATTCACCCCTCCACTTT
D gene: TRBD2; J gene: TRBJ2-2; clone size: NA; V gene: TRBV6-6; CDR3 protein: CASTGLAGDTGELFF; CDR3 DNA: TGTGCCAGCACCGGACTAGCGGGGGACACCGGGGAGCTGTTTTTT
D gene: NA; J gene: TRBJ1-1; clone size: once; V gene: TRBV25-1; CDR3 protein: CASRTHRATEAFF; CDR3 DNA: TGTGCCAGCAGAACCCACAGGGCGACTGAAGCTTTCTTT
D gene: NA; J gene: TRBJ2-5; clone size: once; V gene: TRBV7-6; CDR3 protein: CASSLGGREWETQYF; CDR3 DNA: TGTGCCAGCAGCTTAGGGGGGCGCGAATGGGAGACCCAGTACTTC
D gene: NA; J gene: TRBJ2-7; clone size: NA; V gene: TRBV7-9; CDR3 protein: CASSLGEPGSYEQYF; CDR3 DNA: TGTGCCAGCAGCCTTGGGGAGCCCGGCTCCTACGAGCAGTACTTC
D gene: NA; J gene: TRBJ1-4; clone size: few; V gene: TRBV5-4; CDR3 protein: CASSLAGGAREKLFF; CDR3 DNA: TGTGCCAGCAGCTTGGCCGGCGGGGCGCGGGAAAAACTGTTTTTT
D gene: NA; J gene: TRBJ1-3; clone size: NA; V gene: TRBV19; CDR3 protein: CASSTYRARGNTIYF; CDR3 DNA: TGTGCCAGTAGTACCTACAGGGCTCGGGGAAACACCATATATTTT
D gene: NA; J gene: TRBJ2-5; clone size: NA; V gene: TRBV9; CDR3 protein: CASSVGFFETQYF; CDR3 DNA: TGTGCCAGCAGCGTAGGTTTCTTCGAGACCCAGTACTTC
D gene: TRBD2; J gene: TRBJ2-3; clone size: NA; V gene: TRBV10-1; CDR3 protein: CASSDLSDPSGKAQYF; CDR3 DNA: TGCGCCAGCAGTGATTTATCCGATCCCAGCGGGAAGGCGCAGTATTTT
D gene: TRBD1; J gene: TRBJ1-5; clone size: once; V gene: TRBV5-5; CDR3 protein: CASSPGQAVYSNQPQHF; CDR3 DNA: TGTGCCAGCAGCCCCGGACAGGCCGTCTATAGCAATCAGCCCCAGCATTTT
D gene: NA; J gene: TRBJ1-3; clone size: NA; V gene: TRBV9; CDR3 protein: CASSASQAKGNTIYF; CDR3 DNA: TGTGCCAGCAGCGCATCACAGGCGAAAGGAAACACCATATATTTT
D gene: TRBD1; J gene: TRBJ2-5; clone size: NA; V gene: TRBV11-2; CDR3 protein: CASKSMTGGSQETQYF; CDR3 DNA: TGTGCCAGCAAATCTATGACAGGGGGCTCGCAAGAGACCCAGTACTTC
D gene: NA; J gene: TRBJ2-1; clone size: NA; V gene: TRBV28; CDR3 protein: CASKTRGAYNEQFF; CDR3 DNA: TGTGCCAGCAAGACTAGGGGAGCCTACAATGAGCAGTTCTTC
D gene: NA; J gene: TRBJ2-3; clone size: NA; V gene: TRBV11-2; CDR3 protein: CASSLLTGPKEDTQYF; CDR3 DNA: TGTGCCAGCAGCTTGCTAACAGGACCTAAGGAAGATACGCAGTATTTT
D gene: TRBD2; J gene: TRBJ2-5; clone size: NA; V gene: TRBV5-4; CDR3 protein: CASSLGTSGLTRETQYF; CDR3 DNA: TGTGCCAGCAGCCTGGGGACTAGCGGGCTGACACGAGAGACCCAGTACTTC
D gene: NA; J gene: TRBJ1-3; clone size: NA; V gene: TRBV5-6; CDR3 protein: CASSFSGGSGNTIYF; CDR3 DNA: TGTGCCAGCAGCTTCTCAGGAGGATCTGGAAACACCATATATTTT
D gene: NA; J gene: TRBJ1-5; clone size: NA; V gene: TRBV5-4; CDR3 protein: CASSLDSYQPQHF; CDR3 DNA: TGTGCCAGCAGCTTGGATTCTTATCAGCCCCAGCATTTT
D gene: NA; J gene: TRBJ1-3; clone size: NA; V gene: TRBV7-9; CDR3 protein: CASSLWGGPSGNTIYF; CDR3 DNA: TGTGCCAGCAGCTTATGGGGGGGACCCTCTGGAAACACCATATATTTT
D gene: NA; J gene: TRBJ2-2; clone size: NA; V gene: TRBV7-3; CDR3 protein: CASSFNGNGRDGGELFF; CDR3 DNA: TGTGCCAGCAGCTTTAACGGGAACGGACGAGACGGCGGGGAGCTGTTTTTT
D gene: NA; J gene: TRBJ2-1; clone size: NA; V gene: TRBV6-1; CDR3 protein: CASSGTVNEQFF; CDR3 DNA: TGTGCCAGCAGTGGGACAGTCAATGAGCAGTTCTTC
D gene: TRBD1; J gene: TRBJ2-7; clone size: NA; V gene: TRBV7-3; CDR3 protein: CASSLTGTDYEQYF; CDR3 DNA: TGTGCCAGCAGCTTAACGGGGACAGACTACGAGCAGTACTTC
D gene: TRBD2; J gene: TRBJ2-3; clone size: NA; V gene: TRBV5-6; CDR3 protein: CASAGSGGLKGADTQYF; CDR3 DNA: TGTGCCAGCGCAGGTAGCGGGGGCCTAAAAGGCGCAGATACGCAGTATTTT
D gene: TRBD1; J gene: TRBJ2-7; clone size: NA; V gene: TRBV27; CDR3 protein: CASSPDRGSPYEQYF; CDR3 DNA: TGTGCCAGCAGTCCAGACAGGGGGTCCCCCTACGAGCAGTACTTC
D gene: TRBD2; J gene: TRBJ2-3; clone size: NA; V gene: TRBV4-3; CDR3 protein: CASSREWGGGDTQYF; CDR3 DNA: TGCGCCAGCAGCCGAGAGTGGGGGGGTGGAGATACGCAGTATTTT
D gene: TRBD2; J gene: TRBJ2-7; clone size: NA; V gene: TRBV2; CDR3 protein: CASSEASAGGLYEQYF; CDR3 DNA: TGTGCCAGCAGTGAAGCGTCAGCGGGAGGGTTATACGAGCAGTACTTC
D gene: TRBD2; J gene: TRBJ2-7; clone size: few; V gene: TRBV6-6; CDR3 protein: CASSYRGGSSSYEQYF; CDR3 DNA: TGTGCCAGCAGTTACCGGGGGGGCTCTAGCTCCTACGAGCAGTACTTC
D gene: TRBD2; J gene: TRBJ2-1; clone size: once; V gene: TRBV7-2; CDR3 protein: CASSLRGGAYNEQFF; CDR3 DNA: TGTGCCAGCAGCTTGCGCGGGGGGGCGTACAATGAGCAGTTCTTC
D gene: NA; J gene: TRBJ2-5; clone size: once; V gene: TRBV15; CDR3 protein: CATSRRGNGETQYF; CDR3 DNA: TGTGCCACCAGCAGACGAGGAAACGGGGAGACCCAGTACTTC
D gene: TRBD1; J gene: TRBJ2-2; clone size: NA; V gene: TRBV11-3; CDR3 protein: CASSLETIWDRVIGELFF; CDR3 DNA: TGTGCCAGCAGCTTAGAAACTATTTGGGACAGGGTGATCGGGGAGCTGTTTTTT
D gene: NA; J gene: TRBJ2-5; clone size: NA; V gene: TRBV5-6; CDR3 protein: CASSELGETQYF; CDR3 DNA: TGTGCCAGCAGTGAGCTCGGGGAGACCCAGTACTTC
D gene: NA; J gene: TRBJ2-2; clone size: NA; V gene: TRBV9; CDR3 protein: CASSVAYTGELFF; CDR3 DNA: TGTGCCAGCAGCGTAGCCTACACCGGGGAGCTGTTTTTT
D gene: TRBD1; J gene: TRBJ2-3; clone size: once; V gene: TRBV5-4; CDR3 protein: CASSYRQGPDTQYF; CDR3 DNA: TGTGCCAGCAGTTATCGACAGGGGCCAGATACGCAGTATTTT
D gene: NA; J gene: TRBJ1-2; clone size: NA; V gene: TRBV5-1; CDR3 protein: CASSLDLDPGYYGYTF; CDR3 DNA: TGCGCCAGCAGCTTGGACTTGGACCCGGGGTACTATGGCTACACCTTC
D gene: NA; J gene: TRBJ2-7; clone size: NA; V gene: TRBV4-2; CDR3 protein: CASSQGDTSLYEQYF; CDR3 DNA: TGTGCCAGCAGCCAAGGGGACACTTCTCTCTACGAGCAGTACTTC
D gene: NA; J gene: TRBJ2-7; clone size: NA; V gene: TRBV5-1; CDR3 protein: CASSLTSSYEQYF; CDR3 DNA: TGCGCCAGCAGCTTGACCAGTTCCTACGAGCAGTACTTC
D gene: TRBD2; J gene: TRBJ2-3; clone size: NA; V gene: TRBV29-1; CDR3 protein: CSVVRSGGSTDTQYF; CDR3 DNA: TGCAGCGTTGTAAGGAGCGGGGGCAGCACAGATACGCAGTATTTT
D gene: TRBD1; J gene: TRBJ2-7; clone size: NA; V gene: TRBV28; CDR3 protein: CASSIQGQGTYEQYF; CDR3 DNA: TGTGCCAGCAGCATTCAGGGACAGGGCACCTACGAGCAGTACTTC
D gene: TRBD2; J gene: TRBJ2-3; clone size: NA; V gene: TRBV13; CDR3 protein: CASSLRLAGGTDTQYF; CDR3 DNA: TGTGCCAGCAGCTTAAGACTAGCGGGGGGCACAGATACGCAGTATTTT
D gene: NA; J gene: TRBJ1-2; clone size: NA; V gene: TRBV6-5; CDR3 protein: CASSYSAVYGYTF; CDR3 DNA: TGTGCCAGCAGTTACTCGGCAGTCTATGGCTACACCTTC
D gene: NA; J gene: TRBJ2-2; clone size: NA; V gene: TRBV28; CDR3 protein: CASSDAGRKAGELFF; CDR3 DNA: TGTGCCAGCAGTGACGCGGGACGGAAGGCCGGGGAGCTGTTTTTT
D gene: TRBD1; J gene: TRBJ1-6; clone size: NA; V gene: TRBV2; CDR3 protein: CASVGGTGWRSPLHF; CDR3 DNA: TGTGCCAGCGTAGGGGGGACAGGGTGGAGGTCACCCCTCCACTTT
D gene: NA; J gene: TRBJ2-5; clone size: NA; V gene: TRBV29-1; CDR3 protein: CSARRDRETQYF; CDR3 DNA: TGCAGCGCTCGCAGGGATCGAGAGACCCAGTACTTC
D gene: NA; J gene: TRBJ1-2; clone size: NA; V gene: TRBV18; CDR3 protein: CASTKDRQSIYGYTF; CDR3 DNA: TGTGCCAGCACCAAAGACAGGCAGTCTATCTATGGCTACACCTTC
D gene: TRBD2; J gene: TRBJ2-7; clone size: NA; V gene: TRBV5-1; CDR3 protein: CASSFSGGTYEQYF; CDR3 DNA: TGCGCCAGCAGCTTTTCGGGGGGTACCTACGAGCAGTACTTC
D gene: NA; J gene: TRBJ2-1; clone size: NA; V gene: TRBV11-3; CDR3 protein: CASSSVGWRLLYNEQFF; CDR3 DNA: TGTGCCAGCAGCTCGGTAGGGTGGAGGCTCCTATACAATGAGCAGTTCTTC
D gene: TRBD1; J gene: TRBJ2-5; clone size: NA; V gene: TRBV11-1; CDR3 protein: CASSLGDRVGETQYF; CDR3 DNA: TGTGCCAGCAGCTTAGGAGACAGGGTTGGGGAGACCCAGTACTTC
D gene: TRBD2; J gene: TRBJ2-1; clone size: NA; V gene: TRBV28; CDR3 protein: CASSSRLAEQFF; CDR3 DNA: TGTGCCAGCAGTTCCAGACTAGCGGAGCAGTTCTTC
D gene: NA; J gene: TRBJ1-1; clone size: NA; V gene: TRBV7-9; CDR3 protein: CASSLGPPGASSAFF; CDR3 DNA: TGTGCCAGCAGCTTAGGACCTCCGGGAGCCAGTTCGGCTTTCTTT
D gene: NA; J gene: TRBJ1-1; clone size: NA; V gene: TRBV7-2; CDR3 protein: CASSFLATVNTEAFF; CDR3 DNA: TGTGCCAGCAGCTTCCTGGCGACAGTGAACACTGAAGCTTTCTTT
D gene: TRBD1; J gene: TRBJ1-1; clone size: NA; V gene: TRBV19; CDR3 protein: CASSRGQGKTEAFF; CDR3 DNA: TGTGCCAGTAGTAGAGGACAGGGGAAAACTGAAGCTTTCTTT
D gene: TRBD1; J gene: TRBJ1-5; clone size: NA; V gene: TRBV7-9; CDR3 protein: CASSATGEQPQHF; CDR3 DNA: TGTGCCAGCAGCGCAACAGGGGAACAGCCCCAGCATTTT
D gene: TRBD2; J gene: TRBJ2-1; clone size: NA; V gene: TRBV18; CDR3 protein: CASSPVGLAGRSSYNEQFF; CDR3 DNA: TGTGCCAGCTCACCTGTTGGACTAGCGGGGCGGAGCTCCTACAATGAGCAGTTCTTC